The present T cell receptor beta chain was sequenced within a study of blood T cell repertoires in COVID-19. The wider study: Material from acute and convalescent COVID-19 was sourced from the United States, Italy and Spain. The cDNA or gDNA used as material had been derived from T cells, B-cell-depleted T cells, or PBMCs.

Unmatched junction bases numbered 12, after V lost 8 bases and J lost 5 bases. The length of the CDR3 is 15 residues. In germline, CDR1 is MNHEY, CDR2 SVGAGI. Repertoires were generated with immunoSEQ multiplex PCR, while TCRdb's copy carries only in-frame clones and drops some. The sample includes tens of thousands of clones, about 84% seen only once; the top ten take more than 5.5%. This TCR was recovered from a man aged 60 to 75 with acute or convalescent COVID-19. The chain recombines TRBV6-5 with TRBJ2-5; 9 bases match TRBD1. Specimen: peripheral blood. Written as DNA, the CDR3 is TGTGCCAGCGGGGGCCAGGGGACAGGGAGTGAGACCCAGTACTTC. Its translation: CASGGQGTGSETQYF.